The T cell receptor beta chain under discussion was sequenced for a study of blood T cell repertoires in COVID-19. Authors' methods: For nucleated cells, counts were estimated from reference gene primer amplification. This table comes from immunoSEQ multiplex PCR, and its TCRdb copy is limited to in-frame clones, with some not included. That table supplies the V and J calls and clone size; D and trimming were determined from the DNA. Here the sample spans about 54,000 clones, approximately 78% being singletons. The sequenced sample consisted of peripheral blood. The TCR comes from a human donor in a cohort sampled during active or convalescent COVID-19.

The DNA of the CDR3 is TGCGCCAGCACCTTAATGACGGGATCGGGGGGTGGCTACACCTTC. Its protein product is CASTLMTGSGGGYTF. V gene TRBV5-1 combines with J gene TRBJ1-2, with D perhaps matching TRBD1 (5 bases). The germline V and J ends were trimmed by 6 bases and 7 bases, with 22 bases remaining between them. This CDR3 contains 15 residues. CDR1 and CDR2 (germline): SGHRS, YFSETQ.